The 18 T cell receptor beta chains listed next were all sequenced from one sample in a study of shared T cell receptors in the human thymus. TCRdb keeps only in-frame clones here, not all; method: immunoSEQ multiplex PCR. The data contain 450,000 to 650,000 clones, 78% of them singletons. This same sample was also part of a study on human thymus T cells.

Source material: thymocytes. Receptors were obtained from a boy in the first two years of life with a congenital heart defect.

This chain uses TRBV2 with TRBJ1-1; 8 nucleotides line up with TRBD1. Germline-derived CDR1 and CDR2 are SNHLY and FYNNEI. CDR3 size: 12 residues. After removal of 8 bases from V and 6 bases from J, the junction contained 5 bases not matched to a gene. The CDR3 here is CASEEDRAEAFF. The CDR3 DNA is TGTGCCAGCGAGGAGGACAGGGCTGAAGCTTTCTTT.

This chain uses TRBV12-5 with TRBJ2-7, with D perhaps matching TRBD2 (5 bases). Trimming removed 2 bases at V and 7 bases at J, with 15 bases between. The CDR3 loop spans 14 amino acids. Germline V lookup: CDR1 LGHNT, CDR2 FRNRAP. CDR3 DNA: TGTGCTAGTGGTTTGTCCATAAGCGGCCAAGAGCAGTACTTC. Its translation is CASGLSISGQEQYF.

The rearrangement uses TRBV27 and TRBJ1-5; 9 bases align to TRBD1. Germline V gives CDR1 MNHEY, CDR2 SMNVEV (reference sequence). This CDR3 spans 15 amino acids. J lost 5 bases, V lost 3 bases, and 5 bases had no gene match. The CDR3 region is CASSFSGDRDQPQHF. Here the CDR3 DNA reads TGTGCCAGCAGTTTTTCGGGGGACAGGGATCAGCCCCAGCATTTT.

J is TRBJ2-7 and V is TRBV6-5, with a tentative D call TRBD1 (5 bases). V lost 2 bases and J lost 3, with 14 bases in between. From germline, CDR1 is MNHEY and CDR2 SVGAGI. The length of the CDR3 is 15 residues. The CDR3 loop reads CASSYAQGIFYEQYF. CDR3 bases: TGTGCCAGCAGTTACGCTCAGGGAATTTTCTACGAGCAGTACTTC.

V gene TRBV4-1 combines with J gene TRBJ1-5; D gene uncertain. Germline CDR1 is MGHRA and CDR2 is YSYEKL. Trimming cost V 4 bases and J 2 bases, with 6 bases left between them. This CDR3 is 13 amino acids long. The CDR3: CASSPRGNQPQHF. As DNA, the CDR3 is TGCGCCAGCAGCCCCCGCGGCAATCAGCCCCAGCATTTT.

The count of this clone is one. The chain recombines TRBV10-1 with TRBJ2-3; 11 positions match TRBD2. Germline V gene data show CDR1 as WNHNN and CDR2 as SYGVQD (reference sequence). This CDR3 comprises 16 residues. The J segment lost 3 bases and the V segment lost 6 bases, leaving 8 bases of the junction unmatched. The CDR3 DNA reads as TGCGCCAGCAGGATCATAGCGGGAGGGGTTACAGATACGCAGTATTTT. Amino acids: CASRIIAGGVTDTQYF.

This chain uses TRBV6-1 with TRBJ2-7; TRBD2 matches 14 bases. V dropped 8 bases and J dropped 4; count of bases not matched to a gene: 7. Germline V gene lookup returns CDR1 MNHNS and CDR2 SASEGT. The CDR3 contains 15 residues. The CDR3 coding sequence is TGTGCCAGCGTACATCGGACTAGCGGGAGGTACGAGCAGTACTTC. It translates to CASVHRTSGRYEQYF.

This clone has only one observation. The chain combines TRBV7-2 with TRBJ1-5, with D perhaps TRBD1 (6 bases). The CDR3 length is 15 residues. Germline loops: CDR1 SGHTA, CDR2 FQGNSA. V lost 1 base, J lost 3 bases, and 10 bases lay in between. CDR3 sequence reads: CASSLDRALNQPQHF. The CDR3 DNA reads TGTGCCAGCAGCTTAGACAGGGCTCTCAATCAGCCCCAGCATTTT.

The V gene is TRBV27, the J gene TRBJ1-1; D unresolved. V was trimmed by 1 base and J by 5 bases, leaving 14 bases between them. CDR1 and CDR2 (germline): MNHEY, SMNVEV (reference sequence). This CDR3 region has 15 residues. The CDR3 reads CASSLLPPGGTEAFF. CDR3 nucleotides: TGTGCCAGCAGTTTATTGCCGCCGGGAGGGACTGAAGCTTTCTTT.

The genes are TRBV7-2 and TRBJ1-5; 8 nucleotides match TRBD1. There are 15 residues in the CDR3. Germline V gene sequence: CDR1 SGHTA, CDR2 FQGNSA. The trim removed 5 bases at V and 2 bases at J, leaving 5 bases unmatched. The CDR3 DNA sequence: TGTGCCAGCAGCCGAATGGGACAGGGCAATCAGCCCCAGCATTTT. Amino acid sequence: CASSRMGQGNQPQHF. The entire variable domain, with the rest obtained from reference TRBV7-2 and TRBJ1-5, is as follows: GAGVSQSPSNKVTEKGKDVELRCDPISGHTALYWYRQSLGQGLEFLIYFQGNSAPDKSGLPSDRFSAERTGGSVSTLTIQRTQQEDSAVYLCASSRMGQGNQPQHFGDGTRLSIL.

The V call is TRBV6-4, the J call TRBJ2-2, with D tentatively TRBD1 (5 bases). The CDR3 loop spans 17 amino acids. V lost 6 bases and J lost 3, with 20 bases in between. The germline CDR1 and CDR2 sequences are MRHNA and SNTAGT. The CDR3 DNA is TGTGCCAGCAGCCTTGATACAGGAGATGGGGACACCGGGGAGCTGTTTTTT. This encodes CASSLDTGDGDTGELFF.

The chain has TRBV28 and TRBJ2-2; 11 nucleotides match TRBD2. This CDR3 has 15 residues. CDR1 and CDR2 (germline): MDHEN, SYDVKM. V lost 10 bases to trimming and J lost 1 base; unmatched junction nucleotides: 5. The CDR3 bases are TGTGCCAAGTCCGGGACTAGCGGGAACACCGGGGAGCTGTTTTTT. The encoded protein is CAKSGTSGNTGELFF.

Concerning this clone: Other DNA variants within this sample encode the same CDR3. The chain carries TRBV27 and TRBJ1-4, with a possible D match to TRBD1 (6 bases). From germline, CDR1 is MNHEY and CDR2 SMNVEV (reference sequence). Trimming took off 5 bases at V and 2 bases at J, with 9 bases between the two ends. The CDR3 runs 14 residues. The CDR3 DNA reads as TGTGCCAGCAGTCCGAGGGGGACTAATGAAAAACTGTTTTTT. Translation gives CASSPRGTNEKLFF.

The genes are TRBV12-5 and TRBJ2-7; 7 bases agree with TRBD1. CDR3 length: 15 amino acids. V lost 1 base and J lost 4; bases outside the gene matches: 7. Per the germline V gene, CDR1 is LGHNT and CDR2 is FRNRAP. The CDR3 DNA reads as TGTGCTAGTGGTTTGGGACAGGGTACCTCATACGAGCAGTACTTC. Amino acids: CASGLGQGTSYEQYF.

The CDR3 DNA reads as TGCAGCGTTGACCCCGCGGCTAGCGGGAGGGAACAAGAGACCCAGTACTTC. It specifies CSVDPAASGREQETQYF. The chain joins TRBV29-1 to TRBJ2-5, with 12 bases lining up with TRBD2. The germline CDR1 and CDR2 sequences are SQVTM and ANQGSEA. Trimming took 3 bases from V and 2 from J; bases not matched to a gene: 10. The CDR3 is 17 residues long.

The chain joins TRBV2 to TRBJ2-1; TRBD2 agrees at 11 bases. With 1 base clipped from V and 7 bases from J, the junction kept 3 bases outside the gene matches. This CDR3 region has 15 residues. Per germline, CDR1 SNHLY and CDR2 FYNNEI. This chain's CDR3 is CASSEGTSGSNEQFF. The CDR3 coding sequence is TGTGCCAGCAGTGAAGGCACTAGCGGGAGTAATGAGCAGTTCTTC.

This clone was counted only a few times. This chain uses TRBV4-2 with TRBJ2-7, with D perhaps matching TRBD1 (7 bases). Germline values: CDR1 LGHNA, CDR2 YNFKEQ. V gave up 3 bases and J gave up 6 bases, with 15 bases separating them. CDR3 length equals 14 residues. CDR3 DNA: TGTGCCAGCAGCCAGTCGCAGGGGGGAGGCGAGCAGTACTTC. Amino acid sequence: CASSQSQGGGEQYF.

The chain combines TRBV5-1 with TRBJ2-1, with no clear D. The germline V gene encodes CDR1 SGHRS and CDR2 YFSETQ. V was pared by 0 bases and J by 8 bases, with 18 bases between. This CDR3 has 16 residues. The CDR3 DNA reads TGCGCCAGCAGCTTGGTCCGGCAGGATCCTTTGCATGAGCAGTTCTTC. Its translation: CASSLVRQDPLHEQFF. The variable domain in full, with the rest retrieved from reference TRBV5-1 and TRBJ2-1, is KAGVTQTPRYLIKTRGQQVTLSCSPISGHRSVSWYQQTPGQGLQFLFEYFSETQRNKGNFPGRFSGRQFSNSRSEMNVSTLELGDSALYLCASSLVRQDPLHEQFFGPGTRLTVL.